What follows is one TCR beta chain and its context. One entry per CDR3 protein results from TCRdb running MiXCR on the 5' RACE reads. The table records tens of thousands of distinct CDR3 sequences, more than 25% of them present only once. This sample stems from a study of CD8 T cells in ankylosing spondylitis. V gave up 4 bases and J gave up 4 bases, with 8 bases separating them. Germline V gene sequence: CDR1 SGHRS, CDR2 YFSETQ. The CDR3 spans 13 residues. The clonotype comes from a male donor with ankylosing spondylitis or in good health (not recorded which). Sequencing was done on a sample of blood, either unsorted or a sorted T cell fraction (not recorded which). The chain combines TRBV5-1 with TRBJ1-4, with D hard to call. This CDR3 is CASSPGINEKLFF. The CDR3, as DNA: TGCGCCAGCAGCCCGGGAATTAATGAAAAACTGTTTTTT.